The T cell receptor beta chain under discussion was sequenced for a study of T cell changes during pregnancy in multiple sclerosis. Sequencing was performed with immunoSEQ multiplex PCR; in TCRdb, only in-frame clones are kept and a portion is missing. Of about 80,000 clones listed, 92% are singletons. CDR1 and CDR2 from the germline V gene are LGHNA and YNFKEQ. This CDR3 contains 15 residues. Trimming took 0 bases from V and 6 from J, leaving 13 bases between them. This clone was seen just once. The source of this sequence is a female donor with multiple sclerosis, enrolled in a pregnancy study. The rearrangement joins TRBV4-2 to TRBJ2-3; D is perhaps TRBD2 (6 bases). The sequenced sample was peripheral blood, obtained before pregnancy. The CDR3 DNA sequence: TGTGCCAGCAGCCAAGAGGTCGGGAGAGCCGATACGCAGTATTTT. Encoded protein: CASSQEVGRADTQYF.